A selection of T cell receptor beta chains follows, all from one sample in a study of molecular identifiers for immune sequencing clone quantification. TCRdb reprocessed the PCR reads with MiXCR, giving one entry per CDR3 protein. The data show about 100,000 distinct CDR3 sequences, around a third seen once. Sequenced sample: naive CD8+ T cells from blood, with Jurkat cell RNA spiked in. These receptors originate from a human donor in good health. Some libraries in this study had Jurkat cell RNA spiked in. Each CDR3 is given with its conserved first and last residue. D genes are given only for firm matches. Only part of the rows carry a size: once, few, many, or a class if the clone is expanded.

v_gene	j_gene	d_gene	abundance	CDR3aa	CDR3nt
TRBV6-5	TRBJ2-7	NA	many	CASSLTGDYEQYF	TGTGCCAGCTCCTTAACGGGAGACTACGAGCAGTACTTC
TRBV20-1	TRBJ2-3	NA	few	CSARDRAGADTQYF	TGCAGTGCTAGAGATCGCGCAGGGGCAGATACGCAGTATTTT
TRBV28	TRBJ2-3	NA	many	CASSLGLFSTDTQYF	TGTGCCAGCAGTTTAGGCCTCTTTAGCACAGATACGCAGTATTTT
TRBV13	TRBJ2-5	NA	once	CASSLGSTRGGETQIF	TGTGCCAGCAGCTTAGGGTCGACCAGGGGCGGAGAGACCCAGATCTTC
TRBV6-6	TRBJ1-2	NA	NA	CASSYVRGYTF	TGTGCCAGCAGTTACGTGAGAGGCTACACCTTC
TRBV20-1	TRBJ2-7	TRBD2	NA	CSAVTSAEQYF	TGCAGTGCTGTCACTAGCGCCGAGCAGTACTTC
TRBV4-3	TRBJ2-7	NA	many	CASSQVGAAYEQYF	TGCGCCAGCAGCCAAGTTGGAGCCGCCTACGAGCAGTACTTC
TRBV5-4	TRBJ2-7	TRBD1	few	CASSDGTGGWEQYF	TGTGCCAGCAGCGACGGGACAGGGGGCTGGGAGCAGTACTTC
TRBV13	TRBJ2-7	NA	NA	CASSGGRGHYEQYF	TGTGCCAGCAGCGGGGGGAGGGGGCACTACGAGCAGTACTTC
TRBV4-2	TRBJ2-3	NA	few	CASSPEETHTDTQYF	TGTGCCAGCAGCCCCGAAGAGACCCACACAGATACGCAGTATTTT
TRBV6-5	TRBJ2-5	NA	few	CASSSRLRIQETQYF	TGTGCCAGCAGCTCTAGGTTGCGGATCCAAGAGACCCAGTACTTC
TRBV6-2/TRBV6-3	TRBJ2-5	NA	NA	CASSPLTDGQETQYF	TGTGCCAGCAGCCCCCTTACGGACGGGCAAGAGACCCAGTACTTC
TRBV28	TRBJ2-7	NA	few	CASRLPAPTYEQYF	TGTGCCAGCAGGTTGCCAGCCCCAACCTACGAGCAGTACTTC
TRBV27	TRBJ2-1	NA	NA	CASSSDGSNEQFF	TGTGCCAGCAGTTCGGACGGGTCTAATGAGCAGTTCTTC
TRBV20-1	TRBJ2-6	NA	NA	CSATDRKDGANVLTF	TGCAGTGCCACGGATAGGAAAGACGGGGCCAACGTCCTGACTTTC
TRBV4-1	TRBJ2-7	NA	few	CASSHQQGIYEQYF	TGCGCCAGCAGCCATCAGCAGGGAATCTACGAGCAGTACTTC
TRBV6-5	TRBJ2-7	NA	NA	CASSYGTSYEQYF	TGTGCCAGCAGTTACGGGACCTCCTACGAGCAGTACTTC
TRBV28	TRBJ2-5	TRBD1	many	CASSPPGQGQYF	TGTGCCAGCAGTCCTCCCGGACAGGGTCAGTACTTC
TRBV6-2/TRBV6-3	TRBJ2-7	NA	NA	CASAPGTSVEQYF	TGTGCCAGCGCCCCGGGGACGTCGGTGGAGCAGTACTTC
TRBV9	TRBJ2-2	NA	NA	CTSSPGDTGELFF	TGTACCAGCAGCCCAGGGGACACCGGGGAGCTGTTTTTT